Sequencing of this T cell receptor beta chain was carried out in a study of T cell responses to AZD1222 COVID-19 vaccine. Overall study context: Second-dose recipients at about 4 or about 12 weeks were treated as one pooled group. Study-wide points: Donors skewed white British and female; clonal diversity was possibly underestimated. Spike-specific TCR breadth and depth were elevated following two AZD1222 doses. Unmutated variant regions are reportedly targeted by nearly half of spike-specific TCRs.

With V trimmed by 3 bases and J by 10 bases, 4 bases remained unmatched. The CDR3 is 14 amino acids. Germline CDR1 reads SNHLY; CDR2 reads FYNNEI. Here immunoSEQ multiplex PCR was the method, and the copy in TCRdb shows in-frame clones only, minus some. The sample carries 45,000 to 60,000 clones, about 85% recorded once. Worth noting for this clone: Its antigen is as yet unknown.

This sequence was found in an adult in good health. This rearrangement joins TRBV2 to TRBJ1-6; TRBD1 aligns across 9 bases. The input for sequencing was peripheral blood, taken on day 0 of AZD1222 vaccination. The CDR3 nucleotides read TGTGCCAGCAGTGAGCGGGACAGGGCCTCACCCCTCCACTTT. Translating it yields CASSERDRASPLHF.